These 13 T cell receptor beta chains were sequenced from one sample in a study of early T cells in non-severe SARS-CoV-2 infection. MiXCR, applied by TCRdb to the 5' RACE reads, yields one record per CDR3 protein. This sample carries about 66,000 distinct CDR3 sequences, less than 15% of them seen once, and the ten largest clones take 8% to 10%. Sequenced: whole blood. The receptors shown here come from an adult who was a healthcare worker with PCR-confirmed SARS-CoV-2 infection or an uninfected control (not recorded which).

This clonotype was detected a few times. The DNA for the CDR3 is TGCAGCGTTGAAGGCGGGCGCCCCTACGAGCAGTACTTC. The encoded protein is CSVEGGRPYEQYF. The chain is built from TRBV29-1 and TRBJ2-7, with D possibly being TRBD2 (5 bases). CDR3 size: 13 residues. The V end lost 1 base, the J end lost 2 bases, and 9 bases lay between the germline ends. CDR1 and CDR2 from the germline V gene are SQVTM and ANQGSEA.

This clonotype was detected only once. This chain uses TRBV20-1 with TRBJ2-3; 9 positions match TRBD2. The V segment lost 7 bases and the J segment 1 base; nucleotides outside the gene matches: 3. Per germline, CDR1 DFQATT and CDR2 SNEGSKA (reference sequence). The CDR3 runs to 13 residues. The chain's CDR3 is CSVRTSGTDTQYF. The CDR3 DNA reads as TGCAGTGTCCGGACTAGCGGCACAGATACGCAGTATTTT.

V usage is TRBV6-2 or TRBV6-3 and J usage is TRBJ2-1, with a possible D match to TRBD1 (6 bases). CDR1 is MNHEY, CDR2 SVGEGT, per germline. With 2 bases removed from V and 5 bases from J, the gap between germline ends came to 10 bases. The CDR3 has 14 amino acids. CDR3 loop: CASSYGDKNNEQFF. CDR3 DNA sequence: TGTGCCAGCAGTTACGGGGACAAAAACAATGAGCAGTTCTTC.

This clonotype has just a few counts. In nucleotides, the CDR3 is TGTGCCAGCAGTTACGGAGCTTCCGGGACTAGCGGTCAAGAGACCCAGTACTTC. This translates into CASSYGASGTSGQETQYF. This chain links TRBV6-7 with TRBJ2-5; 11 positions match TRBD2. TRBV6-7 is given ORF status, its function remaining uncertain. Trimming at V came to 2 bases and at J to 2 bases, leaving 10 bases not matched to a gene. The CDR3 contains 18 residues.

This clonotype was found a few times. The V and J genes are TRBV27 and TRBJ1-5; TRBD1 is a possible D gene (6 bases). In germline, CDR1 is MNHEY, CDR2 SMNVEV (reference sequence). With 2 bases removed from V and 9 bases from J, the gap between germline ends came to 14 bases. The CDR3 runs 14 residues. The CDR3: CASSLAGAYAPQHF. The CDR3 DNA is TGTGCCAGCAGTTTAGCAGGGGCTTACGCGCCCCAGCATTTT.

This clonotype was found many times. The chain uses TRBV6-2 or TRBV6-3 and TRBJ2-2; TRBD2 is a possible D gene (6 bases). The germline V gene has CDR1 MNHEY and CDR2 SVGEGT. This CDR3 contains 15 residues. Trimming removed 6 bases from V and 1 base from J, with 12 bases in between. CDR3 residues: CASSRLGKNTGELFF. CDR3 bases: TGTGCCAGCAGCCGACTAGGAAAGAACACCGGGGAGCTGTTTTTT.

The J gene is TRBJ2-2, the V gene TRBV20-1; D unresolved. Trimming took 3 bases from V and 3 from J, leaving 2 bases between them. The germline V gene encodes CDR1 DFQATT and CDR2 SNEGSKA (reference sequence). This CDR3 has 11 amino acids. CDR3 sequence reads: CSASHTGELFF. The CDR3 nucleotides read TGCAGTGCTAGTCACACCGGGGAGCTGTTTTTT.

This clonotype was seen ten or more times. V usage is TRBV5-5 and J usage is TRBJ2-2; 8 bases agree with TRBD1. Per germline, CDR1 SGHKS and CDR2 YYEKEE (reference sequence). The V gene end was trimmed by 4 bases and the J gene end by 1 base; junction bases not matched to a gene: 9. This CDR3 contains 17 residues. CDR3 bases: TGTGCCAGCAGCCTGGCCCCTGACAGGGGGAACACCGGGGAGCTGTTTTTT. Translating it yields CASSLAPDRGNTGELFF.

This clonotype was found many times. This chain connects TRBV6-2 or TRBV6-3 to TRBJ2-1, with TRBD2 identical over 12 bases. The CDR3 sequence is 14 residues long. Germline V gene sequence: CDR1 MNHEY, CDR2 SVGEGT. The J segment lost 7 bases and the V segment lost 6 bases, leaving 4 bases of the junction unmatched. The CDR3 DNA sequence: TGTGCCAGCAGACTAGCGGGAGGTCGGAATGAGCAGTTCTTC. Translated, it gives CASRLAGGRNEQFF.

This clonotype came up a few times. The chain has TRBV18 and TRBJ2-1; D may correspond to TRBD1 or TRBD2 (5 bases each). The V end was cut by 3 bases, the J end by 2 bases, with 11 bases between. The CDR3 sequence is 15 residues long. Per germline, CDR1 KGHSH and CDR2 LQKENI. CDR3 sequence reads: CASSPEDTAYNEQFF. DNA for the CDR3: TGTGCCAGCTCACCGGAGGACACCGCCTACAATGAGCAGTTCTTC.

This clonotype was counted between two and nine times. Written as DNA, the CDR3 is TGTGCCAGCAGTCCGGAAGCGGGAGGCTACAATGAGCAGTTCTTC. Amino acid sequence: CASSPEAGGYNEQFF. The chain links TRBV28 to TRBJ2-1; TRBD2 matches 9 bases. Germline V gene sequence: CDR1 MDHEN, CDR2 SYDVKM. The CDR3 runs to 15 residues. The trim removed 5 bases at V and 3 bases at J, leaving 5 bases unmatched.

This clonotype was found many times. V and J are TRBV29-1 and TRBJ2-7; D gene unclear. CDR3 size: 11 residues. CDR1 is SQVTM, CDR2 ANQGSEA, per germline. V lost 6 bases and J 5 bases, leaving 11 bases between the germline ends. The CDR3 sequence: CSVPMRNEQYF. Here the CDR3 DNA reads TGCAGCGTCCCCATGCGGAACGAGCAGTACTTC.

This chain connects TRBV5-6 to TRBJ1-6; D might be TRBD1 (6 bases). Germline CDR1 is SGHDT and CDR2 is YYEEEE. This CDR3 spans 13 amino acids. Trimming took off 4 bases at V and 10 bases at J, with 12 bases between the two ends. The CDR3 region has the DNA TGTGCCAGCAGCCGCCAGGGGATCTCACCCCTCCACTTT. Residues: CASSRQGISPLHF.